This is a list of T cell receptor beta chains from one sample in a study of blood T cell repertoires in COVID-19. The method was immunoSEQ multiplex PCR; TCRdb's version includes in-frame clones alone and lacks a portion of them. The table includes over 90,000 clones, 89% detected once. The sample consisted of peripheral blood. These receptors all come from a woman in her 70s with acute or convalescent COVID-19. CDR3s include the opening cysteine and the closing phenylalanine or tryptophan. D genes are given only for firm matches. Some rows mark clone size as missing; the rest say once, few, many or name a class of expanded clone.

j_call v_call clone_size d_call cdr3_nt cdr3_aa
TRBJ1-2 TRBV3-1/TRBV3-2 once TRBD1 TGTGCCAGCAGCCGCCCGCTGGGGGACAGGGAGCGGCAGGGCTACACCTTC CASSRPLGDRERQGYTF
TRBJ2-2 TRBV6-4 - TRBD1 TGTGCCAGCAGTGACCGGGACAGGGCTCCCGGGGAGCTGTTTTTT CASSDRDRAPGELFF
TRBJ2-2 TRBV7-2 - - TGTGCCAGCAGCTTAAACAGGGCCAACACCGGGGAGCTGTTTTTT CASSLNRANTGELFF
TRBJ2-5 TRBV2 - TRBD2 TGTGCCAGTCGTACTAGCGGGGGAGGCGAGACCCAGTACTTC CASRTSGGGETQYF
TRBJ2-7 TRBV10-2 - - TGCGCCAGCAGTGTAGAGTACGAGCAGTACTTC CASSVEYEQYF
TRBJ2-1 TRBV6-5 - - TGTGCCAGCAGCTCGGGACTCTCCATTTACCTGTTCTTC CASSSGLSIYLFF
TRBJ2-5 TRBV4-1 - TRBD2 TGCGCCAGCAGCCAAGACTGGATGGCACTAGCGGGAGGTGAGACCCAGTACTTC CASSQDWMALAGGETQYF
TRBJ2-7 TRBV5-1 - TRBD2 TGCGCCAGCAGCCCCCAGGCTAGCGGGAGGTCCTACGAGCAGTACTTC CASSPQASGRSYEQYF
TRBJ1-4 TRBV5-1 - - TGCGCCAGCAGCTTGGGACAGATGAAGGAAAAACTGTTTTTT CASSLGQMKEKLFF
TRBJ2-5 TRBV7-2 - - TGTGCCAGCAGCTTAGCGGGACTCAAAGAGACCCAGTACTTC CASSLAGLKETQYF
TRBJ1-1 TRBV11-2 - - TGTGCCAGCAGCTTAAGGGGTTATACAGACGCGGACACTGAAGCTTTCTTT CASSLRGYTDADTEAFF
TRBJ2-3 TRBV5-4 - - TGTGCCAGCAGCTTGGATCAGGGAACAGATACGCAGTATTTT CASSLDQGTDTQYF
TRBJ1-5 TRBV28 - TRBD1 TGTGCCAGCAGTTCCCCCCAGGCAGGGGGCGCTTACCAGCCCCAGCATTTT CASSSPQAGGAYQPQHF
TRBJ2-1 TRBV11-2 - - TGTGCCAGCAGCTTAGACCCAGCGGTAAGTGAGCAGTTCTTC CASSLDPAVSEQFF
TRBJ2-7 TRBV28 - TRBD1 TGTGCCAGCAGTTCAGCTCAGGGGGCTTTTTACCACGAGCAGTACTTC CASSSAQGAFYHEQYF
TRBJ1-5 TRBV3-1/TRBV3-2 - - TGTGCCAGCAGCCTAGGACTGGCTTATATCAATCAGCCCCAGCATTTT CASSLGLAYINQPQHF
TRBJ2-7 TRBV28 - TRBD2 TGTGCCAGCGTCCGGGGGGGCAGCTACGAGCAGTACTTC CASVRGGSYEQYF
TRBJ2-7 TRBV29-1 - - TGCAGCGTTGAAGATCAGGGTACATCCTACGAGCAGTACTTC CSVEDQGTSYEQYF
TRBJ2-7 TRBV18 once - TGTGCCAGCTCGGCCGGAGGCGGCAATGCCTACGAGCAGTACTTC CASSAGGGNAYEQYF
TRBJ1-1 TRBV2 - - TGTGCCAGCAGCAGACAGTCCATGAACACTGAAGCTTTCTTT CASSRQSMNTEAFF
TRBJ2-1 TRBV3-1/TRBV3-2 - - TGTGCCAGCAACGTAAGAGGTAGGGGGGGAAGCTCCTACAATGAGCAGTTCTTC CASNVRGRGGSSYNEQFF
TRBJ2-5 TRBV5-5 - TRBD2 TGTGCCAGCAGCTCCACCGGGAGTAGCGGGCAAGAGACCCAGTACTTC CASSSTGSSGQETQYF
TRBJ2-1 TRBV3-1/TRBV3-2 few TRBD2 TGTGCCAGCAGCCAAGGGGTAGCGGGACGGTACAATGAGCAGTTCTTC CASSQGVAGRYNEQFF
TRBJ2-1 TRBV5-6 few - TGTGCCAGCAGTAAGCCTAGCTCCTACAATGAGCAGTTCTTC CASSKPSSYNEQFF
TRBJ2-3 TRBV7-2 - - TGTGCCAGCAGCATCTACCAGGAAGATACGCAGTATTTT CASSIYQEDTQYF
TRBJ2-7 TRBV18 - - TGTGCCAGCTCACTAGCGGATATCTACGAGCAGTACTTC CASSLADIYEQYF
TRBJ2-3 TRBV5-1 - TRBD2 TGCGCCAGCAGCTCGAGCGGGGACCGCACAGATACGCAGTATTTT CASSSSGDRTDTQYF
TRBJ1-2 TRBV14 - - TGTGCCAGCAGCCACGACACCTACTATGGCTACACCTTC CASSHDTYYGYTF
TRBJ2-4 TRBV28 - - TGTGCCAGCAGTTTACAGGGCAGGGAGGAAAACATTCAGTACTTC CASSLQGREENIQYF
TRBJ2-2 TRBV3-1/TRBV3-2 - TRBD2 TGTGCCAGCAGCCACCTAGCGGGAGGGTCGACCACCGGGGAGCTGTTTTTT CASSHLAGGSTTGELFF
TRBJ2-7 TRBV7-2 - TRBD2 TGTGCCAGCAGCCCCAGTAGCGGGAGTTTCACCTACGAGCAGTACTTC CASSPSSGSFTYEQYF